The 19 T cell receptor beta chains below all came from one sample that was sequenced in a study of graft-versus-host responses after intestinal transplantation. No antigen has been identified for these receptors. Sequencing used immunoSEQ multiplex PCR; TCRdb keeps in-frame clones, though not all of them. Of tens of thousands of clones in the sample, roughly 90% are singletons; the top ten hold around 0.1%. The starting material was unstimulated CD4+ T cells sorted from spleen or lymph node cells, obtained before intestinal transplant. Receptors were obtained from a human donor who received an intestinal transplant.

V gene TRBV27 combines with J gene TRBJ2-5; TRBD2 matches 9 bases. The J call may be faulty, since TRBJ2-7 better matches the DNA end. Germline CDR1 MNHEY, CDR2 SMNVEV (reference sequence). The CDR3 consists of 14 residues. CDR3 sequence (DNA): TGTGCCAGCAGGGAGGGACTAGCAGCCTACGAGCAGTACTTC. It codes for CASREGLAAYEQYF.

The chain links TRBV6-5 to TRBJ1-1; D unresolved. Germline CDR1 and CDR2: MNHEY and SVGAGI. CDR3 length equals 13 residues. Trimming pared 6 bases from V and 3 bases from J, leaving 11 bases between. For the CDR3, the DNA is TGTGCCAGCAGGGCGCGTCAGGACACTGAAGCTTTCTTT. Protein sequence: CASRARQDTEAFF.

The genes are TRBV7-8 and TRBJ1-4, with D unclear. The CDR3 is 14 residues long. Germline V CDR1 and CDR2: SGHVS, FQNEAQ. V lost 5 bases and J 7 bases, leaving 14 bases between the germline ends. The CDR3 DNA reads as TGTGCCAGCAGCGCAGACGGGAGGGTTGAAAAACTGTTTTTT. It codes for CASSADGRVEKLFF.

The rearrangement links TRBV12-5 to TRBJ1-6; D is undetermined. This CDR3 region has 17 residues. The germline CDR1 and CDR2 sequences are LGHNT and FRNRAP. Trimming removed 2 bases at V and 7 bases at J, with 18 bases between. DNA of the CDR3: TGTGCTAGTGGTTTGCCCCGCGGGGTAGGGTCCAATTCACCCCTCCACTTT. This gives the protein CASGLPRGVGSNSPLHF.

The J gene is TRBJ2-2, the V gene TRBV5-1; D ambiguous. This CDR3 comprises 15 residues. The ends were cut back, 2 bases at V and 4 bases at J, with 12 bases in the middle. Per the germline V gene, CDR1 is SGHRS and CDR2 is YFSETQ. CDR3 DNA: TGCGCCAGCAGCTTCGATCACCTAGGCACCGGGGAGCTGTTTTTT. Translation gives CASSFDHLGTGELFF.

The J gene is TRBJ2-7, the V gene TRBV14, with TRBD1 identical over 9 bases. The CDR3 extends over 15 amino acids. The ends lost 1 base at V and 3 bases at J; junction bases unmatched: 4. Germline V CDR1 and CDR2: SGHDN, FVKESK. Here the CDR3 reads CASSQGGQGSYEQYF. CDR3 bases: TGTGCCAGCAGCCAAGGGGGACAGGGTAGCTACGAGCAGTACTTC.

The CDR3 loop reads CASSPNLAGDNEQFF. The CDR3 coding sequence is TGCGCCAGCAGCCCAAACTTAGCGGGGGACAATGAGCAGTTCTTC. J is TRBJ2-1 and V is TRBV5-1; TRBD2 matches 9 bases. V lost 4 bases to trimming and J lost 5 bases; unmatched junction nucleotides: 7. The CDR3 covers 15 residues. Germline V gives CDR1 SGHRS, CDR2 YFSETQ.

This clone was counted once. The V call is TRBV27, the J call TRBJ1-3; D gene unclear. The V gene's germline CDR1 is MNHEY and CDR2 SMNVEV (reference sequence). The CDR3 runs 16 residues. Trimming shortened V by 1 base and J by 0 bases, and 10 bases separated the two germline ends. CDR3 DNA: TGTGCCAGCAGTTTATTCAGGCCCAACTCTGGAAACACCATATATTTT. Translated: CASSLFRPNSGNTIYF.

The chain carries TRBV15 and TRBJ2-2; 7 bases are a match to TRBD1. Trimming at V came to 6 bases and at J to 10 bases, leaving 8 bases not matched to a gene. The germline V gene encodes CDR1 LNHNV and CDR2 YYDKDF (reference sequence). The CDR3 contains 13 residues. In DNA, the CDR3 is TGTGCCACCAGGGCAGGGGGTCCCGCGGAGCTGTTTTTT. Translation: CATRAGGPAELFF.

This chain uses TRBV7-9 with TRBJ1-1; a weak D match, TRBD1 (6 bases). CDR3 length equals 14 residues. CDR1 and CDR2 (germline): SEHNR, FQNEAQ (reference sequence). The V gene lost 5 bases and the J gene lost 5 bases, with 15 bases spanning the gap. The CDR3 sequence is CASSLEGGGTEAFF. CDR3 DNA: TGTGCCAGCAGCCTAGAAGGGGGTGGGACTGAAGCTTTCTTT.

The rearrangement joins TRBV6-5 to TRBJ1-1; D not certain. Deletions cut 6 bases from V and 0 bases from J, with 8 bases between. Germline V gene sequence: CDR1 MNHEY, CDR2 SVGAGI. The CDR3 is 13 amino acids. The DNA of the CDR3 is TGTGCCAGCAGCTTAATCCTGAACACTGAAGCTTTCTTT. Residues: CASSLILNTEAFF.

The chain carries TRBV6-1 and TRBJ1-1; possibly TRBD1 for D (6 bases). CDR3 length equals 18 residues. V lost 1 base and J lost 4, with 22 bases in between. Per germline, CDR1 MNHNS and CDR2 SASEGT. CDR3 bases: TGTGCCAGCAGTGAAGTATCAGGGGCCGTGGGAGTAGGCACTGAAGCTTTCTTT. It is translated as CASSEVSGAVGVGTEAFF.

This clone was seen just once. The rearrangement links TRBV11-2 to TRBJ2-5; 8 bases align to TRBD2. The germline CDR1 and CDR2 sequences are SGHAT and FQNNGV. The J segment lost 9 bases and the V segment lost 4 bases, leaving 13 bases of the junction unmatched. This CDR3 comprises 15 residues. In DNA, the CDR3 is TGTGCCAGCAGCTACACCCAGCGGGGGCCGGGGGCCCAGTACTTC. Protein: CASSYTQRGPGAQYF.

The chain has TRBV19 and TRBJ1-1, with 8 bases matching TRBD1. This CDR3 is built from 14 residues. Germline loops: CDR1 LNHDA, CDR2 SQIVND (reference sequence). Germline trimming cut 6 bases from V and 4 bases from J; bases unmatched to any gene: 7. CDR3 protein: CASRTGVLGTEAFF. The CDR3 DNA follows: TGTGCCAGTAGGACAGGGGTCCTGGGCACTGAAGCTTTCTTT.

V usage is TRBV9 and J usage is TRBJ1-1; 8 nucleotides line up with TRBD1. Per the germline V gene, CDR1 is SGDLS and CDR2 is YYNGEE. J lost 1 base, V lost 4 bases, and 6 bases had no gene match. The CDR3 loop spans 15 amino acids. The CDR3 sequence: CASSPPRGQNTEAFF. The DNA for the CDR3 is TGTGCCAGCAGCCCCCCCAGGGGGCAGAACACTGAAGCTTTCTTT.

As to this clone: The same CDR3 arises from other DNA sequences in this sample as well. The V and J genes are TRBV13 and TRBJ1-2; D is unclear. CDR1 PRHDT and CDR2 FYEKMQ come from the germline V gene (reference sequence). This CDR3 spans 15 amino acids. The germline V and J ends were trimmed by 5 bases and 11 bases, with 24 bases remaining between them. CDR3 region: CASSPAAGKLSGYTF. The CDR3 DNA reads TGTGCCAGCAGCCCCGCAGCGGGGAAACTCTCTGGTTACACCTTC.

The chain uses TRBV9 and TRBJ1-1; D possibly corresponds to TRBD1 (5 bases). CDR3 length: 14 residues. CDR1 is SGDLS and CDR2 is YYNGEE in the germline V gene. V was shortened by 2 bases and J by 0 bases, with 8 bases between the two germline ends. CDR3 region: CASSVTAMNTEAFF. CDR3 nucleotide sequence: TGTGCCAGCAGCGTGACAGCTATGAACACTGAAGCTTTCTTT. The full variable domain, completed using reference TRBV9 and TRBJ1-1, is DSGVTQTPKHLITATGQRVTLRCSPRSGDLSVYWYQQSLDQGLQFLIQYYNGEERAKGNILERFSAQQFPDLHSELNLSSLELGDSALYFCASSVTAMNTEAFFGQGTRLTVV.

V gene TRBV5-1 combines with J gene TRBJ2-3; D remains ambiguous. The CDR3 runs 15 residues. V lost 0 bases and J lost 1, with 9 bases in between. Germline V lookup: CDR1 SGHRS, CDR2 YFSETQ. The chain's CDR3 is CASSLGPPRTDTQYF. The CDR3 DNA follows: TGCGCCAGCAGCTTGGGTCCTCCTCGCACAGATACGCAGTATTTT.

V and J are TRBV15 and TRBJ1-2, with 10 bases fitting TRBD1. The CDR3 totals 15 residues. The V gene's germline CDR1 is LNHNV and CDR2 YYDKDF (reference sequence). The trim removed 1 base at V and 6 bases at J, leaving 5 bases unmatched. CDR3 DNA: TGTGCCACCAGCAGAGCGGGACAGGGGTCGGATGGCTACACCTTC. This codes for CATSRAGQGSDGYTF.